These T cell receptor beta chains were read from a single sample in a study of post-analysis software for immune sequencing data. TCRdb called the PCR reads again in MiXCR, with one record for every CDR3 protein. The data hold fewer than 850,000 distinct CDR3 sequences, with roughly 30% observed a single time. Sequencing was done on a sample of blood. These TCRs come from a girl aged 10 to 17 with multiple sclerosis. The CDR3 runs from the conserved cysteine through the conserved F or W. The D gene is left open where the match is weak. Size tells how often a clone was seen (once, few, many) or the class of an expanded clone, and some rows leave it out.

D gene	clone size	V gene	J gene	CDR3 protein	CDR3 DNA
.	few	TRBV6-1	TRBJ1-2	CASIKTLTGLLSNYGYTF	TGTGCCAGCATCAAAACCCTAACTGGACTATTATCGAACTATGGCTACACCTTC
.	.	TRBV5-1	TRBJ1-4	CASSLASRPNEKLFF	TGCGCCAGCAGCTTGGCCTCAAGACCCAATGAAAAACTGTTTTTT
.	.	TRBV20-1	TRBJ2-1	CSARGIGVSYNEQFF	TGCAGTGCTAGGGGCATTGGCGTCTCCTACAATGAGCAGTTCTTC
.	.	TRBV20-1	TRBJ2-1	CSASAYRSYNEQFF	TGCAGTGCTAGCGCATACCGCTCCTACAATGAGCAGTTCTTC
TRBD1	.	TRBV20-1	TRBJ1-6	CSASRDRDSPLHF	TGCAGTGCTTCCCGGGACAGGGATTCACCCCTCCACTTT
.	few	TRBV27	TRBJ2-5	CASKGRTKETQYF	TGTGCCAGCAAAGGCCGTACCAAAGAGACCCAGTACTTC
.	few	TRBV20-1	TRBJ1-2	CSARDLGNYGYTF	TGCAGTGCTAGAGATTTGGGGAACTATGGCTACACCTTC
.	.	TRBV20-1	TRBJ2-7	CSARDSNGGFYEQYF	TGCAGTGCTAGAGATTCCAACGGGGGCTTCTACGAGCAGTACTTC
TRBD2	.	TRBV4-3	TRBJ2-4	CASSPRTTTSGRGGNIQYF	TGCGCCAGCAGCCCCCGGACCACGACTAGCGGTCGTGGGGGGAACATTCAGTACTTC
.	.	TRBV7-2	TRBJ2-3	CVSSSGWSTDTQYF	TGTGTCAGCAGCTCTGGTTGGAGCACAGATACGCAGTATTTT
.	.	TRBV20-1	TRBJ1-5	CSAPESRGNSNQPQHF	TGCAGTGCTCCAGAGTCCAGGGGAAATAGCAATCAGCCCCAGCATTTT
.	once	TRBV7-2	TRBJ2-5	CASSLDLPQETQYF	TGTGCCAGCAGTCTCGACCTTCCCCAAGAGACCCAGTACTTC
TRBD1	few	TRBV5-1	TRBJ1-2	CASSPRTGDYYYGYTF	TGCGCCAGCAGCCCACGGACAGGGGATTATTACTATGGCTACACCTTC
.	.	TRBV3-1	TRBJ1-1	CASSRNQGSTEAFF	TGTGCCAGCAGCCGAAATCAGGGGAGCACTGAAGCTTTCTTT
TRBD1	few	TRBV5-5	TRBJ2-7	CASRLVGTESYEQYF	TGTGCCAGCAGGCTAGTCGGGACAGAGTCCTACGAGCAGTACTTC
.	.	TRBV5-1	TRBJ1-2	CTSSRHPLAPLFYGYTF	TGCACCAGCAGCCGCCACCCCCTGGCACCCCTTTTTTATGGCTACACCTTC
TRBD2	many	TRBV28	TRBJ2-1	CASSPHPSGGPPREFF	TGTGCCAGCAGTCCACACCCTAGCGGGGGGCCCCCCCGGGAGTTCTTC
.	few	TRBV2	TRBJ2-6	CASSVDGQTLRAGANVLTF	TGTGCCAGCAGTGTGGACGGTCAAACTTTGCGGGCCGGGGCCAACGTCCTGACTTTC
.	.	TRBV9	TRBJ2-1	CASSVWADPYNEQFF	TGTGCCAGCAGCGTATGGGCAGACCCTTACAATGAGCAGTTCTTC
TRBD2	.	TRBV12-3/TRBV12-4	TRBJ2-1	CASSPWTSGRAAGDEQFF	TGTGCCAGCAGTCCCTGGACTAGCGGGAGGGCCGCGGGGGATGAGCAGTTCTTC
.	many	TRBV4-3	TRBJ2-7	CASPPSWERRYF	TGCGCCAGCCCGCCCTCCTGGGAGAGGCGGTACTTC
TRBD2	few	TRBV27	TRBJ2-1	CASSFLAGGGHEQFF	TGTGCCAGCAGTTTCCTAGCGGGAGGGGGGCATGAGCAGTTCTTC
TRBD2	few	TRBV6-1	TRBJ2-3	CASSESLSGADTQYF	TGTGCCAGCAGTGAATCACTTAGCGGGGCAGATACGCAGTATTTT
TRBD2	few	TRBV20-1	TRBJ2-7	CSAGRLAGIDEQYF	TGCAGTGCTGGGAGACTAGCGGGAATTGACGAGCAGTACTTC
TRBD1	many	TRBV20-1	TRBJ2-7	CSAGQGSYEQYF	TGCAGTGCTGGACAGGGGAGCTACGAGCAGTACTTC
.	.	TRBV9	TRBJ1-2	CASSVGIYVEGDIGYTF	TGTGCCAGCAGCGTAGGGATCTATGTCGAAGGGGATATTGGCTACACCTTC
.	.	TRBV7-8	TRBJ1-2	CASSLASRGGYTF	TGTGCCAGCAGCTTAGCGTCCCGAGGAGGCTACACCTTC
TRBD1	.	TRBV10-3	TRBJ2-7	CAISMPGTDYEQYF	TGTGCCATCAGTATGCCCGGGACAGACTACGAGCAGTACTTC
TRBD1	few	TRBV24-1	TRBJ1-2	CATSDSGQIYGYTF	TGTGCCACCAGTGATTCGGGACAGATATATGGCTACACCTTC
TRBD1	.	TRBV20-1	TRBJ1-4	CSARDATGAEKLFF	TGCAGTGCTAGAGATGCAACAGGGGCTGAAAAACTGTTTTTT
TRBD2	.	TRBV20-1	TRBJ2-3	CSARAASGDPDTQYF	TGCAGTGCTAGGGCCGCTAGCGGGGATCCAGATACGCAGTATTTT
TRBD2	.	TRBV10-2	TRBJ2-3	CASSERLAGDTDTQYF	TGCGCCAGCAGTGAGAGGCTAGCGGGAGACACAGATACGCAGTATTTT
.	.	TRBV5-1	TRBJ1-2	CASSLVIESSDGYTF	TGCGCCAGCAGCTTGGTTATCGAGTCTTCCGATGGCTACACCTTC
TRBD1	many	TRBV29-1	TRBJ2-6	CSVKTGYGANVLTF	TGCAGCGTTAAGACAGGGTATGGGGCCAACGTCCTGACTTTC
.	.	TRBV20-1	TRBJ1-2	CSARDTYYGYTF	TGCAGTGCCCGAGACACATACTATGGCTACACCTTC
.	.	TRBV28	TRBJ1-4	CASTPTPDNEKLFF	TGTGCCAGCACCCCTACCCCGGATAATGAAAAACTGTTTTTT
.	.	TRBV27	TRBJ2-1	CASRSRQGPYNEQFF	TGTGCCAGCAGGTCTCGGCAGGGACCCTACAATGAGCAGTTCTTC
.	many	TRBV29-1	TRBJ1-2	CSVEDRGGRYTF	TGCAGCGTTGAAGATCGGGGCGGGCGCTACACCTTC
.	.	TRBV7-2	TRBJ1-1	CASSYPTGEWNTEAFF	TGTGCCAGCAGTTACCCCACCGGGGAGTGGAACACTGAAGCTTTCTTT
.	.	TRBV3-1	TRBJ2-3	CASSQSGVDTQYF	TGTGCCAGCAGCCAATCGGGGGTAGATACGCAGTATTTT
.	.	TRBV20-1	TRBJ1-6	CSAPGPGSPLHF	TGCAGTGCTCCCGGACCGGGTTCACCCCTCCACTTT
.	many	TRBV29-1	TRBJ2-5	CSVLGWVGHETQYF	TGCAGCGTCTTAGGGTGGGTTGGGCACGAGACCCAGTACTTC
TRBD2	.	TRBV6-6	TRBJ2-7	CASSPRLAGGLNEQYF	TGTGCCAGCAGCCCTCGGCTAGCGGGAGGGCTTAACGAGCAGTACTTC
.	once	TRBV19	TRBJ1-5	CARRRLRNSNQPQHF	TGTGCCAGGAGACGTTTGAGGAATAGCAATCAGCCCCAGCATTTT
TRBD2	.	TRBV5-5	TRBJ2-1	CASSAKRGTSGYNEQFF	TGTGCCAGCAGCGCAAAACGGGGGACTAGCGGATACAATGAGCAGTTCTTC
.	once	TRBV24-1	TRBJ2-6	CATSDSWGIRSGANVLTF	TGTGCCACCAGTGACTCCTGGGGGATTCGATCTGGGGCCAACGTCCTGACTTTC
.	.	TRBV7-2	TRBJ2-1	CASSFPSDEQFF	TGTGCCAGCAGCTTCCCTAGCGATGAGCAGTTCTTC
.	.	TRBV28	TRBJ1-1	CASSRGGVGNTEAFF	TGTGCCAGCAGTCGAGGGGGGGTTGGCAACACTGAAGCTTTCTTT